Listed below are T cell receptor beta chains from one sample, sequenced in a study of blood T cell repertoires in COVID-19. The repertoire was sequenced with immunoSEQ multiplex PCR; TCRdb's copy has only in-frame clones and lacks some. This table holds some 130,000 clones, around four fifths found once. Specimen: peripheral blood. Receptors were obtained from a human donor in a cohort sampled during active COVID-19. CDR3s include the opening cysteine and the closing phenylalanine or tryptophan. The D gene is left open where the match is weak. Clone sizes are given selectively: once, few, many, or a class where the clone is expanded.

-	-	TRBJ1-2	TRBV20-1	TGCAGTGCCTTCCTACCGGTAGGCTACACCTTC	CSAFLPVGYTF
-	TRBD2	TRBJ2-1	TRBV13	TGTGCCAGCAGCCCTCCGGGGGGTGAATCCTACAATGAGCAGTTCTTC	CASSPPGGESYNEQFF
once	TRBD1	TRBJ2-7	TRBV3-1/TRBV3-2	TGTGCCAGCAGCCCACGGACAGGGGTAGCCTACGAGCAGTACTTC	CASSPRTGVAYEQYF
-	TRBD1	TRBJ2-2	TRBV9	TGTGCCAGCAGCACGGGGACAGGGAGCGGGACCGGGGAGCTGTTTTTT	CASSTGTGSGTGELFF
-	TRBD1	TRBJ2-7	TRBV27	TGTGCCAGCAGTTTCGGACAGGGGCCGTCCTACGAGCAGTACTTC	CASSFGQGPSYEQYF
-	-	TRBJ1-1	TRBV10-1	TGCGCCAGCAGCCCTGGACGGGGAAAAGCTTTCTTT	CASSPGRGKAFF
-	-	TRBJ1-2	TRBV10-3	TGTGCCATCACCTCGGTCAGGTCCACTAACTATGGCTACACCTTC	CAITSVRSTNYGYTF
-	-	TRBJ2-4	TRBV30	TGTGCCTGGACCCAAGAATACGGGGGAGCCTTCGGGATTCAGTACTTC	CAWTQEYGGAFGIQYF
-	TRBD1	TRBJ2-1	TRBV7-9	TGTGCCAGCAGCACCTTCGGGGCCAGGGGGATATACAATGAGCAGTTCTTC	CASSTFGARGIYNEQFF
-	TRBD1	TRBJ2-5	TRBV4-1	TGCGCCAGCAGCCAAAACAGGGGGCATGGGGAGACCCAGTACTTC	CASSQNRGHGETQYF
-	TRBD1	TRBJ1-2	TRBV5-1	TGCGCCAGCAGCATTTCAGGGGGCTATGGCTACACCTTC	CASSISGGYGYTF
few	TRBD1	TRBJ2-7	TRBV19	TGTGCCAGTAGTCCCGCGGGGACAGGGTTTTACGAGCAGTACTTC	CASSPAGTGFYEQYF